The subject of this entry is one T cell receptor beta chain. No antigen is known for it. This entry comes from a study of cytomegalovirus exposure and HLA in healthy donors. The PCR contained 60 Vbeta and 13 Jbeta primers. Measured with immunoSEQ multiplex PCR; TCRdb has only the in-frame clones, and not every one. Of roughly 150,000 clones in the sample, around 84% were seen once. Study-level results: As was reported, the classifier diagnosed cytomegalovirus status with high specificity and sensitivity.

The sample taken for sequencing was PBMCs. The receptor's source is a male donor in good health and CMV-seropositive.

CDR3 sequence (DNA): TGTGCCAGCAGCTACCAAACAGGGGAGCAGTACTTC. Protein sequence: CASSYQTGEQYF. The J gene is TRBJ2-5, the V gene TRBV5-4, with TRBD1 matching over 7 bases. Germline trimming cut 3 bases from V and 11 bases from J; bases unmatched to any gene: 7. Germline V gives CDR1 SGHNT, CDR2 YYREEE (reference sequence). This CDR3 is 12 amino acids long.